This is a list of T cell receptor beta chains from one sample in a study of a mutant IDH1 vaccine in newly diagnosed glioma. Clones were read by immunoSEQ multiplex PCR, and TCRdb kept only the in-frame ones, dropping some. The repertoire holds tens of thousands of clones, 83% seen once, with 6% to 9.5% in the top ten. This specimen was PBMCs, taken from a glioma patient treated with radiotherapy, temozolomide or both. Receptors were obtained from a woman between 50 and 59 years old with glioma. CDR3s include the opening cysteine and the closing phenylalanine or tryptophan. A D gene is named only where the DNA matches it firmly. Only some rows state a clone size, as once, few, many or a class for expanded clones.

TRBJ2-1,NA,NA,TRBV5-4,TGTGCCAGCAGCACGGTCGGTGGGTCCAAAGGGAATGAGCAGTTCTTC,CASSTVGGSKGNEQFF
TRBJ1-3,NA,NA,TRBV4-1,TGCGCCAGCAGCCAAGGTGGACACCGAGGAAACACCATATATTTT,CASSQGGHRGNTIYF
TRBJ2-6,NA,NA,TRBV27,TGTGCCAGCAGCTCCGGGGCCAACGTCCTGACTTTC,CASSSGANVLTF
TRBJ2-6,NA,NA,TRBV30,TGTGCCTGGATTGGGAGGCAGGCTGGGGCCAACGTCCTGACTTTC,CAWIGRQAGANVLTF
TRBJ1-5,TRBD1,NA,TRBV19,TGTGCCAGTAAAGAGGACGGCAGGGGGGACTATCAGCCCCAGCATTTT,CASKEDGRGDYQPQHF
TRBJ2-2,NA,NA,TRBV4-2,TGTGCCAGCAGCCAAGACTCTCAAGGGTCCACCGGGGAGCTGTTTTTT,CASSQDSQGSTGELFF
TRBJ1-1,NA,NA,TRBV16,TGTGCCAGCAGCCAATTGCCAGAGACCACTGAAGCTTTCTTT,CASSQLPETTEAFF
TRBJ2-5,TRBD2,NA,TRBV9,TGTGCCAGCAGTAACCATGGACTAGGGGAGACCCAGTACTTC,CASSNHGLGETQYF
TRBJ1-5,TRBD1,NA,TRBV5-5,TGTGCCAGCAGCGTGCGGACAGGGGGAAATCAGCCCCAGCATTTT,CASSVRTGGNQPQHF
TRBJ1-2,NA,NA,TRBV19,TGTGCCAGTACTACCTTCTCCGACTATGGCTACACCTTC,CASTTFSDYGYTF
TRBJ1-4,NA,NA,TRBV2,TGTGCCACCGGGGAGAGGGACGGTGAAAAACTGTTTTTT,CATGERDGEKLFF
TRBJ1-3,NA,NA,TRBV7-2,TGTGCCAGCAGCGCAGAGGTGGTTCACACCATATATTTT,CASSAEVVHTIYF
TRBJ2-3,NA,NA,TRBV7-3,TGTGCCAGCAGCTTGGGCGGCACAGATACGCAGTATTTT,CASSLGGTDTQYF
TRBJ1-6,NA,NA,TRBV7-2,TGTGCCAGCAGCCAGGGACTAGATAATTCACCCCTCCACTTT,CASSQGLDNSPLHF
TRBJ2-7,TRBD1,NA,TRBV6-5,TGTGCCAGCAGTTACGCCTGGACAGGGGCCTACGAGCAGTACTTC,CASSYAWTGAYEQYF
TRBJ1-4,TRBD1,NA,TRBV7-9,TGTGCCAGCAGCCCGACAGGGGTCCCGGGAAAACTGTTTTTT,CASSPTGVPGKLFF
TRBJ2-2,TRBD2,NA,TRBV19,TGTGCCAGTAGGGGACTAGCGGGGGACCTGAACACCGGGGAGCTGTTTTTT,CASRGLAGDLNTGELFF
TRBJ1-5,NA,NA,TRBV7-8,TGTGCCAGCAGCTTACGGATTAGTACGGGTCAGCCCCAGCATTTT,CASSLRISTGQPQHF
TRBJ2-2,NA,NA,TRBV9,TGTGCCAGCAGGGGTGGACAGAACACCGGGGAGCTGTTTTTT,CASRGGQNTGELFF
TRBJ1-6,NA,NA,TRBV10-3,TGTGCCATCAGTGAGGCAGCTTATAATTCACCCCTCCACTTT,CAISEAAYNSPLHF
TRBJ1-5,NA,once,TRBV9,TGTGCCAGCAGCGTAGGGTTTCGGATAGACCCGGGGGCCGATGTGCCCCAGCATTTT,CASSVGFRIDPGADVPQHF
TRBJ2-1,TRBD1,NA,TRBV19,TGTGCCAGCTGGGACAGGGGAGTTGGCTCCTACAATGAGCAGTTCTTC,CASWDRGVGSYNEQFF
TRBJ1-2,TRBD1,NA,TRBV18,TGTGCCAGCTCACCAGCGGACAGGGGGCCCGGCTACACCTTC,CASSPADRGPGYTF
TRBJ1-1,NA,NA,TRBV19,TGTGCCAGTAGTGGGGTCCTCCGGGCAACTGAAGCTTTCTTT,CASSGVLRATEAFF
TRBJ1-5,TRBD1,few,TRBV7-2,TGTGCCAGCAGCTTAGCAGGGGGCGGCCAGCCCCAGCATTTT,CASSLAGGGQPQHF
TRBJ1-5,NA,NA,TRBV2,TGTGCCAGCAGCCATGAGCCGGATAATCAGCCCCAGCATTTT,CASSHEPDNQPQHF
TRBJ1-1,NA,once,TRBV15,TGTGCCACCAGCAGAGACCTCTCACGAACTGAAGCTTTCTTT,CATSRDLSRTEAFF
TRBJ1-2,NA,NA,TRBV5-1,TGCGCCAGCGCCGGGATTCAGGGCAGGGAAGGCTATGGCTACACCTTC,CASAGIQGREGYGYTF
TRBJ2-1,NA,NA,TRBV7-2,TGTGCCAGCAGCTTCACGGGACTGACACCGATAAATGAGCAGTTCTTC,CASSFTGLTPINEQFF
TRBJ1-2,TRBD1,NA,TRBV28,TGTGCCAGCAGGAGTACAGGGGGTTACTATGGCTACACCTTC,CASRSTGGYYGYTF
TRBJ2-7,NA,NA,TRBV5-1,TGCGCCAGCAGCCTACAGACTACTAGCTCCTACGAGCAGTACTTC,CASSLQTTSSYEQYF
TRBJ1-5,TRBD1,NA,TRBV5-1,TGCGCCAGCAGCTCCGAGGGACAGAACAATCAGCCCCAGCATTTT,CASSSEGQNNQPQHF
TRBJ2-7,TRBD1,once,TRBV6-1,TGTGCCAGCAGTGAAGCGGCTTCCGGGACAGGGTCCCCCTACGAGCAGTACTTC,CASSEAASGTGSPYEQYF
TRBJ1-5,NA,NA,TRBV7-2,TGTGCCAGCAGCTTAGACACCAGCAATCAGCCCCAGCATTTT,CASSLDTSNQPQHF
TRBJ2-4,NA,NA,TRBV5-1,TGCGCCAGCAGCGAACACAGCGACGTAGCCAAAAACATTCAGTACTTC,CASSEHSDVAKNIQYF
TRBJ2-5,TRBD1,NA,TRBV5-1,TGCGCCAGCAGCGTGGCCGGGACAGGGATCCAAGAGACCCAGTACTTC,CASSVAGTGIQETQYF
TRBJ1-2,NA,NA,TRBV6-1,TGTGCCAGCAGATCGTATACGGGGTTTAACTATGGCTACACCTTC,CASRSYTGFNYGYTF
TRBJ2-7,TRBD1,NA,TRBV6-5,TGTGCCAGCAGACGAACAGGGGAAGGATCCTACGAGCAGTACTTC,CASRRTGEGSYEQYF
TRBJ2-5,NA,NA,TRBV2,TGTGCCAGGATGGACCTAGGGGAGACCCAGTACTTC,CARMDLGETQYF
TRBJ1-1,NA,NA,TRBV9,TGTGCCAGCAGTAGAGGCATGGCGGGAGGGAGCCCATGGGCTTTCTTT,CASSRGMAGGSPWAFF
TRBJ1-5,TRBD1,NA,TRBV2,TGTGCCAGCATGGGGACAGGATATAGCAATCAGCCCCAGCATTTT,CASMGTGYSNQPQHF
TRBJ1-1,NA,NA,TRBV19,TGTGCCAGTAGCCACGGGGGGCAAGTTGAAGCTTTCTTT,CASSHGGQVEAFF
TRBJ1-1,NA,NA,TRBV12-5,TGTGCTAGTGGCACGGGAAGGGGGGAAGCTTTCTTT,CASGTGRGEAFF
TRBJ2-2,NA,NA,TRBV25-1,TGTGCCAGCAGTGGTCCCGGGGAGCTGTTTTTT,CASSGPGELFF
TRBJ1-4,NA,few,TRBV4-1,TGCGCCAGCAGCCGACCGGGGGGGACTAATGAAAAACTGTTTTTT,CASSRPGGTNEKLFF
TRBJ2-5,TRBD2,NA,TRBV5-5,TGTGCCAGCAGCCTCCGACTAGCGGGTTACCAAGAGACCCAGTACTTC,CASSLRLAGYQETQYF
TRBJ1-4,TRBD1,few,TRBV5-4,TGTGCCAGCAGCCGGGCCGGGACAGCTAATGAAAAACTGTTTTTT,CASSRAGTANEKLFF
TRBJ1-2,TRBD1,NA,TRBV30,TGTGCCTGGAGTGTAGACAGGGGGATCCATGGCTACACCTTC,CAWSVDRGIHGYTF
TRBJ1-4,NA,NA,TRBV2,TGTGCCAGCAGCGGTGCCGGCAGGGGCAAAGAAAAACTGTTTTTT,CASSGAGRGKEKLFF
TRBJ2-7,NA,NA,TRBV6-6,TGTGCCAGCACCTTAGGGGGGGTCGCCTCCTACGAGCAGTACTTC,CASTLGGVASYEQYF
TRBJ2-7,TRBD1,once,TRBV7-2,TGTGCCAGCAGCTCGGACAGCAGGGGGAGCTCCTACGAGCAGTACTTC,CASSSDSRGSSYEQYF
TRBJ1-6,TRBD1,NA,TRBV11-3,TGTGCCAGCAGCTTAGGTGGGACAGGGAATTCACCCCTCCACTTT,CASSLGGTGNSPLHF
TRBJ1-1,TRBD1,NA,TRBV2,TGTGCCAGCGAGAGACAGGGGGGTGAAGCTTTCTTT,CASERQGGEAFF
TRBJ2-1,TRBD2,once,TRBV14,TGTGCCAGCAGCCCCGTATTAGCGGGGTATCAGAGCTCCTACAATGAGCAGTTCTTC,CASSPVLAGYQSSYNEQFF
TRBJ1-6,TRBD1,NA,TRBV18,TGTGCCAGCTCACTCCAGGGTGGGACAGGGGATTCACCCCTCCACTTT,CASSLQGGTGDSPLHF
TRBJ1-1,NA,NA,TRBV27,TGTGCCAGCCCCTCAGGGAGGAAAAAGGGGAACACTGAAGCTTTCTTT,CASPSGRKKGNTEAFF